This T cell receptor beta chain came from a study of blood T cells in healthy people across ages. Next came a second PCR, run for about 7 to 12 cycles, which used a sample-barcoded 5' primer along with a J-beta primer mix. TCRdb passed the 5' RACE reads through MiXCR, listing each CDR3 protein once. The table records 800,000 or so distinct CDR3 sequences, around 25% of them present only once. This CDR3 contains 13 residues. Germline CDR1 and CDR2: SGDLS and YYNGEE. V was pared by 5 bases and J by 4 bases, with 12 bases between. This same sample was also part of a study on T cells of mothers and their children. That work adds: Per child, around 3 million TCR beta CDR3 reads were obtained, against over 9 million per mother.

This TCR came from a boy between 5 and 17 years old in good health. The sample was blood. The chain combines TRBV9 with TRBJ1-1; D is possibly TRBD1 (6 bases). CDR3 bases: TGTGCCAGCAGGGGACGGGGGGCCACTGAAGCTTTCTTT. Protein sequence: CASRGRGATEAFF.